These 29 T cell receptor beta chains were all obtained from the same sample, sequenced in a study of blood T cell repertoires in COVID-19. Libraries were prepared by immunoSEQ multiplex PCR; TCRdb keeps only in-frame clonotypes and omits some of them. This table has about 150,000 clones, roughly 88% appearing once. Material: PBMCs or T cells enriched from blood (not recorded which). These receptors were obtained from a man in his 70s who had been exposed to COVID-19.

This clone was seen repeatedly, ten times or more. The chain is built from TRBV2 and TRBJ1-1; D unresolved. The germline V gene encodes CDR1 SNHLY and CDR2 FYNNEI. The germline V and J ends were trimmed by 4 bases and 4 bases, with 10 bases remaining between them. The CDR3 is made up of 13 amino acids. The CDR3 DNA follows: TGTGCCAGCAGTGGAGGGAGCGGCACTGAAGCTTTCTTT. Its protein is CASSGGSGTEAFF.

This clone was detected only once. The chain uses TRBV11-2 and TRBJ1-2; D gene uncertain. The CDR3 runs 13 residues. Germline-derived CDR1 and CDR2 are SGHAT and FQNNGV. Trimming took off 2 bases at V and 3 bases at J, with 7 bases between the two ends. The CDR3 sequence is CASSLTADYGYTF. In DNA form, the CDR3 reads TGTGCCAGCAGCTTAACCGCAGACTATGGCTACACCTTC.

The chain uses TRBV7-2 and TRBJ2-1; 7 bases agree with TRBD1. J was trimmed by 2 bases and V by 1 base; bases with no gene match: 5. The CDR3 has 16 amino acids. Germline V gene sequence: CDR1 SGHTA, CDR2 FQGNSA. CDR3 protein: CASSLVGTEPYNEQFF. DNA for the CDR3: TGTGCCAGCAGCTTAGTAGGGACAGAGCCCTACAATGAGCAGTTCTTC.

The chain has TRBV7-9 and TRBJ2-1; 7 positions match TRBD1. V shed 5 bases, J shed 9 bases, and the junction held 13 bases outside the gene matches. CDR3 size: 15 residues. The germline gives CDR1 SEHNR, CDR2 FQNEAQ (reference sequence). The CDR3: CASSQDRPGVREQFF. The CDR3, as DNA: TGTGCCAGCAGCCAGGACAGGCCGGGCGTACGTGAGCAGTTCTTC.

This chain uses TRBV10-2 with TRBJ2-7; TRBD2 matches 8 bases. V lost 7 bases, J lost 4 bases, and 15 bases stayed unmatched. The germline V gene has CDR1 WSHSY and CDR2 SAAADI. This CDR3 has 16 amino acids. The CDR3 nucleotides read TGCGCCAGCACCACCCATCGCAGCGGGAGCTCGTACGAGCAGTACTTC. Its protein product is CASTTHRSGSSYEQYF.

The chain joins TRBV29-1 to TRBJ2-2; 7 bases agree with TRBD1. Germline-derived CDR1 and CDR2 are SQVTM and ANQGSEA. This CDR3 is built from 15 residues. The J segment lost 2 bases and the V segment lost 0 bases, leaving 3 bases of the junction unmatched. The CDR3 region has the DNA TGCAGCGTTGAAGATAGGGGGCGCAACACCGGGGAGCTGTTTTTT. It is translated as CSVEDRGRNTGELFF.

Notes on this clone: Other DNA sequences in the sample encode the same CDR3. V gene TRBV27 combines with J gene TRBJ1-5; TRBD1 aligns across 7 bases. Germline V lookup: CDR1 MNHEY, CDR2 SMNVEV (reference sequence). The ends lost 1 base at V and 1 base at J; junction bases unmatched: 7. This CDR3 is 17 amino acids long. The CDR3 reads CASSLYPPRGSNQPQHF. The CDR3 DNA is TGTGCCAGCAGTTTATACCCGCCCAGGGGGAGCAATCAGCCCCAGCATTTT.

The genes are TRBV19 and TRBJ1-5; D is unresolved. CDR1 is LNHDA, CDR2 SQIVND, per germline (reference sequence). The CDR3 length is 14 residues. Trimming pared 3 bases from V and 3 bases from J, leaving 9 bases between. The CDR3 here is CASSMVQPNQPQHF. CDR3 coding DNA: TGTGCCAGTAGTATGGTACAACCCAATCAGCCCCAGCATTTT.

This chain connects TRBV7-3 to TRBJ2-3, with 11 bases that match TRBD2. CDR3 size: 16 residues. Germline trimming cut 4 bases from V and 1 base from J; bases unmatched to any gene: 4. CDR1 SGHTA and CDR2 FQGTGA come from the germline V gene. Here the CDR3 reads CASSYSGGAGTDTQYF. For the CDR3, the DNA is TGTGCCAGCAGCTATAGCGGGGGGGCTGGCACAGATACGCAGTATTTT.

Only a few counts were recorded for this clone. The V gene is TRBV30, the J gene TRBJ2-2; 7 bases line up with TRBD2. The V gene's germline CDR1 is GTSNPN and CDR2 SVGIG (reference sequence). The V gene end was trimmed by 3 bases and the J gene end by 7 bases; junction bases not matched to a gene: 5. The length of the CDR3 is 13 residues. The CDR3 loop reads CAWRGLGNGELFF. The CDR3 nucleotides are TGTGCCTGGAGAGGACTAGGAAACGGGGAGCTGTTTTTT.

The chain employs TRBV29-1 and TRBJ1-2; no definite D call. This CDR3 has 12 residues. Trimming stripped 6 bases from V and 4 bases from J, with 12 bases between. Germline V lookup: CDR1 SQVTM, CDR2 ANQGSEA. CDR3: CSVPETLYGYTF. Written as DNA, the CDR3 is TGCAGCGTACCGGAGACCCTCTATGGCTACACCTTC.

The chain couples TRBV29-1 to TRBJ1-2; 9 bases agree with TRBD1. Looked up from germline, CDR1 is SQVTM and CDR2 is ANQGSEA. The junction had 8 bases not matched to a gene; V was cut back by 3 bases and J by 0 bases. The CDR3 extends over 16 amino acids. The CDR3 reads CSVDRQGVLSNYGYTF. The CDR3 nucleotides read TGCAGCGTTGACCGACAGGGGGTGCTTTCTAACTATGGCTACACCTTC. Filled out from reference TRBV29-1 and TRBJ1-2, the complete variable domain reads SAVISQKPSRDICQRGTSLTIQCQVDSQVTMMFWYRQQPGQSLTLIATANQGSEATYESGFVIDKFPISRPNLTFSTLTVSNMSPEDSSIYLCSVDRQGVLSNYGYTFGSGTRLTVV.

The chain links TRBV6-4 to TRBJ2-3; D is perhaps TRBD2 (6 bases). The V end was cut by 3 bases, the J end by 4 bases, with 11 bases between. Germline V gene data show CDR1 as MRHNA and CDR2 as SNTAGT. This CDR3 spans 14 amino acids. The CDR3 nucleotides read TGTGCCAGCAGTGAAACGGGAGAGGCAGATACGCAGTATTTT. Protein sequence: CASSETGEADTQYF.

The chain uses TRBV29-1 and TRBJ1-1, with 10 bases identical to TRBD1. V shed 3 bases, J shed 5 bases, and the junction held 6 bases outside the gene matches. This CDR3 contains 14 residues. Germline values: CDR1 SQVTM, CDR2 ANQGSEA. The DNA of the CDR3 is TGCAGCGTTGACGAACCGGGACAGGGGACTGAAGCTTTCTTT. Its protein is CSVDEPGQGTEAFF.

This chain joins TRBV11-3 and TRBJ2-7; TRBD1 is a possible D gene (6 bases). CDR1 and CDR2 from the germline V gene are SGHNT and YENEEA. V shed 5 bases and J shed 3 bases, with 11 bases lying between them. This CDR3 has 13 amino acids. In DNA form, the CDR3 reads TGTGCCAGCAGCGTGGAAGGGGGCTACGAGCAGTACTTC. It yields the protein CASSVEGGYEQYF.

The chain couples TRBV5-6 to TRBJ2-7; weak D call: TRBD2 (5 bases). The V gene lost 0 bases and the J gene lost 0 bases, with 10 bases spanning the gap. This CDR3 contains 15 residues. CDR1 and CDR2 (germline): SGHDT, YYEEEE. DNA of the CDR3: TGTGCCAGCAGCTTGGCGGGATTTAGCTCCTACGAGCAGTACTTC. It is translated as CASSLAGFSSYEQYF.

The chain has TRBV5-6 and TRBJ1-4; 9 positions match TRBD1. There are 16 residues in the CDR3. Looked up from germline, CDR1 is SGHDT and CDR2 is YYEEEE. V lost 0 bases and J lost 6; bases outside the gene matches: 6. CDR3 amino acids: CASSLAPGTGYEKLFF. Written as DNA, the CDR3 is TGTGCCAGCAGCTTGGCCCCCGGGACAGGGTATGAAAAACTGTTTTTT.

V and J are TRBV7-8 and TRBJ2-7, with D perhaps TRBD2 (5 bases). Trimming took 1 base from V and 7 from J, leaving 17 bases between them. Germline V gene data show CDR1 as SGHVS and CDR2 as FQNEAQ. The CDR3 runs to 15 residues. The CDR3 protein is CASSLGRRYRGEQYF. The CDR3 region has the DNA TGTGCCAGCAGCTTAGGCAGAAGGTACCGGGGTGAGCAGTACTTC. Full variable domain (missing parts from reference TRBV7-8 and TRBJ2-7): GAGVSQSPRYKVAKRGQDVALRCDPISGHVSLFWYQQALGQGPEFLTYFQNEAQLDKSGLPSDRFFAERPEGSVSTLKIQRTQQEDSAVYLCASSLGRRYRGEQYFGPGTRLTVT.

CDR3 sequence: CASSGGSLDNEQFF. The DNA of the CDR3 is TGTGCCAGCAGTGGAGGGAGCTTAGACAATGAGCAGTTCTTC. This rearrangement joins TRBV28 to TRBJ2-1, with D possibly matching TRBD2 (6 bases). The V gene's germline CDR1 is MDHEN and CDR2 SYDVKM. V was pared by 5 bases and J by 5 bases, with 13 bases between. CDR3 length equals 14 residues.

The chain links TRBV19 to TRBJ2-2; 8 bases fit TRBD1. Looked up from germline, CDR1 is LNHDA and CDR2 is SQIVND (reference sequence). The junction had 5 bases not matched to a gene; V was cut back by 1 base and J by 7 bases. The CDR3 extends over 15 amino acids. For the CDR3, the DNA is TGTGCCAGTAGTATAGGGACAGGGACTGGCGGGGAGCTGTTTTTT. As protein: CASSIGTGTGGELFF.

CDR3 nucleotide sequence: TGTGCCAGCAGTAAGAGTGCAACTAATGAAAAACTGTTTTTT. This codes for CASSKSATNEKLFF. V is TRBV2 and J is TRBJ1-4; D uncertain. Looked up from germline, CDR1 is SNHLY and CDR2 is FYNNEI. Trimming removed 5 bases at V and 0 bases at J, with 7 bases between. The CDR3 runs to 14 residues.

V is TRBV21-1 and J is TRBJ1-2. TRBV21-1 is reported as a pseudogene. This CDR3 is 15 amino acids long. CDR3 nucleotides: TGTGCCAGCAGCAAACCCCCGGGGATCCTTAGGGGCTACACCTTC. Its protein product is CASSKPPGILRGYTF.

The genes are TRBV29-1 and TRBJ2-1, with TRBD1 identical over 11 bases. Trimming cost V 5 bases and J 7 bases; bases outside gene matches: 7. The CDR3 loop spans 14 amino acids. Germline loops: CDR1 SQVTM, CDR2 ANQGSEA. Here the CDR3 reads CSVLRGQGANEQFF. In DNA, the CDR3 is TGCAGCGTTCTTAGAGGACAGGGGGCAAATGAGCAGTTCTTC.

The chain employs TRBV5-6 and TRBJ1-2; 7 positions agree with TRBD1. The CDR3 spans 18 residues. V shed 3 bases, J shed 3 bases, and the junction held 17 bases outside the gene matches. Germline CDR1 is SGHDT and CDR2 is YYEEEE. Here the CDR3 reads CASSSTTLRRGRDYGYTF. CDR3 nucleotide sequence: TGTGCCAGCAGCTCTACCACTTTAAGGAGGGGGCGCGACTATGGCTACACCTTC. The variable domain in full, completed from reference TRBV5-6 and TRBJ1-2, reads DAGVTQSPTHLIKTRGQQVTLRCSPKSGHDTVSWYQQALGQGPQFIFQYYEEEERQRGNFPDRFSGHQFPNYSSELNVNALLLGDSALYLCASSSTTLRRGRDYGYTFGSGTRLTVV.

This rearrangement joins TRBV29-1 to TRBJ1-4; 9 bases agree with TRBD1. The J segment lost 0 bases and the V segment lost 6 bases, leaving 5 bases of the junction unmatched. Germline V CDR1 and CDR2: SQVTM, ANQGSEA. CDR3 size: 15 residues. CDR3 region: CSVATGGSTNEKLFF. The CDR3 DNA reads as TGCAGCGTCGCTACAGGGGGCTCAACTAATGAAAAACTGTTTTTT.

The rearrangement joins TRBV19 to TRBJ2-2; a weak D match, TRBD1 (5 bases). Trimming removed 5 bases at V and 2 bases at J, with 12 bases between. Germline CDR1 reads LNHDA; CDR2 reads SQIVND (reference sequence). The CDR3 loop spans 15 amino acids. The CDR3 DNA sequence: TGTGCCAGTAGTGGGGCAGGGATCAACACCGGGGAGCTGTTTTTT. This sequence encodes CASSGAGINTGELFF. The whole variable domain, remainder taken from reference TRBV19 and TRBJ2-2, is DGGITQSPKYLFRKEGQNVTLSCEQNLNHDAMYWYRQDPGQGLRLIYYSQIVNDFQKGDIAEGYSVSREKKESFPLTVTSAQKNPTAFYLCASSGAGINTGELFFGEGSRLTVL.

The genes are TRBV9 and TRBJ2-3; D may be TRBD1 (6 bases). CDR1 and CDR2 from the germline V gene are SGDLS and YYNGEE. The CDR3 runs 16 residues. Trimming took off 0 bases at V and 2 bases at J, with 13 bases between the two ends. For the CDR3, the DNA is TGTGCCAGCAGCGTAGCTCTCGGACAGACCACAGATACGCAGTATTTT. Amino acids: CASSVALGQTTDTQYF.

In its sample, this clone was seen once. V and J are TRBV18 and TRBJ2-7; TRBD1 matches at 8 bases. Germline V lookup: CDR1 KGHSH, CDR2 LQKENI. Germline trimming cut 4 bases from V and 3 bases from J; bases unmatched to any gene: 5. This CDR3 has 14 amino acids. The CDR3 sequence is CASSLGQGNYEQYF. The CDR3 DNA reads as TGTGCCAGCTCACTCGGACAGGGTAACTACGAGCAGTACTTC. Full variable domain (remainder filled in from reference TRBV18 and TRBJ2-7): NAGVMQNPRHLVRRRGQEARLRCSPMKGHSHVYWYRQLPEEGLKFMVYLQKENIIDESGMPKERFSAEFPKEGPSILRIQQVVRGDSAAYFCASSLGQGNYEQYFGPGTRLTVT.

This rearrangement joins TRBV6-5 to TRBJ1-6, with D possibly matching TRBD1 (5 bases). With 7 bases removed from V and 0 bases from J, the gap between germline ends came to 10 bases. The CDR3 length is 15 residues. Germline V CDR1 and CDR2: MNHEY, SVGAGI. The CDR3 DNA is TGTGCCAGCACTCGACAGAGCTCCTATAATTCACCCCTCCACTTT. It encodes CASTRQSSYNSPLHF.